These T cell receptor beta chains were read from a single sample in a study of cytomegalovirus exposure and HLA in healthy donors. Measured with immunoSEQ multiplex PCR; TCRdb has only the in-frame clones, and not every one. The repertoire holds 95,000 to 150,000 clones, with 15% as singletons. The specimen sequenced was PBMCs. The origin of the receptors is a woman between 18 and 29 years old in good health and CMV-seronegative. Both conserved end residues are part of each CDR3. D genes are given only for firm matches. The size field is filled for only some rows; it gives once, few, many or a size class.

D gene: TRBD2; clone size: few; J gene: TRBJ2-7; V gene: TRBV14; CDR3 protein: CASSQDRSGRALGQYF; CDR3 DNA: TGTGCCAGCAGCCAAGATCGGAGCGGGAGGGCCCTCGGTCAGTACTTC
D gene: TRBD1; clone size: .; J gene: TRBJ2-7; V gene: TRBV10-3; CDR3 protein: CAIRLGQGDSYEQYF; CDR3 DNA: TGTGCCATCAGGCTGGGACAGGGGGACTCCTACGAGCAGTACTTC
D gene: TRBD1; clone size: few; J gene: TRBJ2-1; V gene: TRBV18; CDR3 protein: CASSLKTGTKSYNEQFF; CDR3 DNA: TGTGCCAGCTCCCTCAAGACAGGGACGAAGTCCTACAATGAGCAGTTCTTC
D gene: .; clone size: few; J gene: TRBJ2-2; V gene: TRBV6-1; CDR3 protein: CATGALPRNTGELFF; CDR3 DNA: TGTGCCACTGGGGCACTCCCTAGGAACACCGGGGAGCTGTTTTTT
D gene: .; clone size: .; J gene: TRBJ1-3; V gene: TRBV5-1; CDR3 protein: CASSLAPGAGNTIYF; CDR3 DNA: TGCGCCAGCAGCTTGGCCCCAGGGGCTGGAAACACCATATATTTT
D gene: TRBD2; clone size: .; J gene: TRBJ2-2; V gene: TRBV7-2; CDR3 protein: CASSFSGGRNGELFF; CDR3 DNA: TGTGCCAGCAGCTTTAGCGGGGGGCGGAACGGGGAGCTGTTTTTT
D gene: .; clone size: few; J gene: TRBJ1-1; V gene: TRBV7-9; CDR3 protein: CASSLYLTEAFF; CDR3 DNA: TGTGCCAGCAGCTTATATCTCACTGAAGCTTTCTTT
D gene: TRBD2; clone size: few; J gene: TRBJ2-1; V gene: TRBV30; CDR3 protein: CAWSGASGRARSYNEQFF; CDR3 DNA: TGTGCCTGGAGTGGCGCTAGCGGGAGGGCCAGGTCCTACAATGAGCAGTTCTTC
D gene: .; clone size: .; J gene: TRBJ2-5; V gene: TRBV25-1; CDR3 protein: CASSVSASETQYF; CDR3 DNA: TGTGCCAGCAGTGTCAGTGCTTCGGAGACCCAGTACTTC
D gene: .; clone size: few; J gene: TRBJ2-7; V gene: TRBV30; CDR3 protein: CAWSRTGRTYEQYF; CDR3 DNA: TGTGCCTGGAGTAGAACAGGTCGGACCTACGAGCAGTACTTC
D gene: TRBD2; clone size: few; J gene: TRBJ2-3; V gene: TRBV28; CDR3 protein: CASTGLAGDGGSTDTQYF; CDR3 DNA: TGTGCCAGCACGGGACTAGCGGGAGATGGGGGTAGCACAGATACGCAGTATTTT
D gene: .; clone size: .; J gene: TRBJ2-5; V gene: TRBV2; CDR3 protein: CASSADQGETQYF; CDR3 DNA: TGTGCCAGCAGTGCGGATCAGGGAGAGACCCAGTACTTC
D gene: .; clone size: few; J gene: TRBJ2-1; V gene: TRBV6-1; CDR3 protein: CASSETGNNEQFF; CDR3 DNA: TGTGCCAGCAGTGAAACAGGGAACAATGAGCAGTTCTTC
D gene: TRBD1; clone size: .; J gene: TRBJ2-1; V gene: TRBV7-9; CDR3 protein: CASSHYQENDRGPNNEQFF; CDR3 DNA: TGTGCCAGCAGCCATTACCAAGAGAACGACAGGGGGCCGAACAATGAGCAGTTCTTC
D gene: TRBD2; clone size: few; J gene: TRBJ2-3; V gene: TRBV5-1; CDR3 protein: CASRAGGSADTQYF; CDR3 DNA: TGCGCCAGCAGGGCGGGGGGTAGTGCAGATACGCAGTATTTT
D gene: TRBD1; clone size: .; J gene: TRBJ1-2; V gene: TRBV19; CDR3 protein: CASTDRGTDGYTF; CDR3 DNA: TGTGCCAGTACCGACAGGGGGACAGACGGCTACACCTTC
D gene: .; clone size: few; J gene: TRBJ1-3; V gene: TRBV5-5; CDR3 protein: CASSLGGPGNTIYF; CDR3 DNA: TGTGCCAGCAGCTTGGGAGGGCCTGGAAACACCATATATTTT
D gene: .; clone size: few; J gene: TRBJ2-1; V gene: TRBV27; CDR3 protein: CASSLFLGFPHEQFF; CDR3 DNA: TGTGCCAGCAGTTTATTTCTAGGATTTCCCCATGAGCAGTTCTTC
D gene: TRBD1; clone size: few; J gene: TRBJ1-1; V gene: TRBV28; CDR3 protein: CASSEDRELRTEAFF; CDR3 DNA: TGTGCCAGCAGTGAAGACAGGGAATTGAGGACTGAAGCTTTCTTT
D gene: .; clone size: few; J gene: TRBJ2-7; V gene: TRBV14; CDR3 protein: CASSGGLIYEQYF; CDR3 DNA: TGTGCCAGCAGCGGGGGCCTAATATACGAGCAGTACTTC
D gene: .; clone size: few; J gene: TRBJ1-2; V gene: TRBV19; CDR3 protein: CASSIGTGMSHGYTF; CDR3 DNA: TGTGCCAGTAGTATTGGAACGGGAATGAGCCATGGCTACACCTTC
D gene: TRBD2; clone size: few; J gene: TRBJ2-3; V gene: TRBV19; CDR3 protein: CASSRTSGSPIADTQYF; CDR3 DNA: TGTGCCAGTAGTCGGACTAGCGGGAGCCCCATCGCAGATACGCAGTATTTT
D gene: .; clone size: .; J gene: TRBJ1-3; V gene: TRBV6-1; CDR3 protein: CASSSGLLSGNTIYF; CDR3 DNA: TGTGCCAGCAGTTCAGGGTTACTGTCTGGAAACACCATATATTTT
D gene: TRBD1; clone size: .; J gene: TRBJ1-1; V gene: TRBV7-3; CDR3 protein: CASSSTGSANTEAFF; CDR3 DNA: TGTGCCAGCAGCTCGACAGGGAGTGCGAACACTGAAGCTTTCTTT
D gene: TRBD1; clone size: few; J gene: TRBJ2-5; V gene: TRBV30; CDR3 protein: CAWSVPRGQETQYF; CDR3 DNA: TGTGCCTGGAGTGTGCCCAGGGGGCAAGAGACCCAGTACTTC
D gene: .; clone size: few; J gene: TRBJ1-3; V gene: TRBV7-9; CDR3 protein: CASHLGLRPGNTIYF; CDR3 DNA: TGTGCCAGCCACTTAGGGCTCCGTCCTGGAAACACCATATATTTT
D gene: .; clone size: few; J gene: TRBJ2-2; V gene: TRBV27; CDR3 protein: CASSFRTENTGELFF; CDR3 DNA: TGTGCCAGCAGTTTCAGGACAGAGAACACCGGGGAGCTGTTTTTT
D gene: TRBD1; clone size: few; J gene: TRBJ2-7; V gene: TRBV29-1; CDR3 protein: CSVEYDRGTYEQYF; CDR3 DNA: TGCAGCGTTGAATACGACAGGGGGACATACGAGCAGTACTTC